This section outlines one T cell receptor beta chain sequence together with its context. Clones were read by immunoSEQ multiplex PCR, and TCRdb kept only the in-frame ones, dropping some. The repertoire holds 150,000 to 200,000 clones, with 90% to 95% as singletons. The germline V gene has CDR1 DFQATT and CDR2 SNEGSKA (reference sequence). The junction had 13 bases not matched to a gene; V was cut back by 3 bases and J by 7 bases. The CDR3 sequence is 15 residues long. This sample was taken from a study of blood T cell repertoires in COVID-19. The chain couples TRBV20-1 to TRBJ2-7, with 9 bases lining up with TRBD1. Sequencing used peripheral blood. This sequence was found in a woman aged 60-70 years with COVID-19, enrolled during active disease. The CDR3 DNA is TGCAGTGCTAGTGAGACAGGGGGAACTACGATGGAGCAGTACTTC. This translates into CSASETGGTTMEQYF.